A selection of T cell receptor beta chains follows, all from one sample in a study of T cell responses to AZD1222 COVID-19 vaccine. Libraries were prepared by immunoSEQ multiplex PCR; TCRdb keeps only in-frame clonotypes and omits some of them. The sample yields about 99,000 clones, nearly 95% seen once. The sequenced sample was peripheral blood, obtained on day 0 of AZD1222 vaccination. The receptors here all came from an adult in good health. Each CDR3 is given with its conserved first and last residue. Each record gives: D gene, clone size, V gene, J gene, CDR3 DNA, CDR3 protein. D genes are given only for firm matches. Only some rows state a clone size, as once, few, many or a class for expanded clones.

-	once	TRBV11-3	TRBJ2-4	TGTGCCAGCAGCCCAAGACAGGGACTTTTAGACATTCAGTACTTC	CASSPRQGLLDIQYF
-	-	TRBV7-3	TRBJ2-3	TGTGCCAGCAGCTTAACGTTATCGGATACGCAGTATTTT	CASSLTLSDTQYF
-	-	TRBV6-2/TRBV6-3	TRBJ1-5	TGTGCCAGCAGTTACACAGGGATGAATCAGCCCCAGCATTTT	CASSYTGMNQPQHF
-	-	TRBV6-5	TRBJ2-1	TGTGCCAGCAGTCTAGCGTCCGAGACCTACAATGAGCAGTTCTTC	CASSLASETYNEQFF
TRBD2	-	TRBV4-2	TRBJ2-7	TGTGCCAGCAGCCAAGTGGCTAGCGGGACAACCTACGAGCAGTACTTC	CASSQVASGTTYEQYF
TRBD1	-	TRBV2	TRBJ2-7	TGTGCCAGCAGTGAAATCGGGACAGGGGCGTCCGAGCAGTACTTC	CASSEIGTGASEQYF
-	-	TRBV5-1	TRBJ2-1	TGCGCCAGCAGCTTGGGGACTAACTCCTACAATGAGCAGTTCTTC	CASSLGTNSYNEQFF
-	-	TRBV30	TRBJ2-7	TGTGCCTGGAGTGTACCGGCGGGACCCTACGAGCAGTACTTC	CAWSVPAGPYEQYF
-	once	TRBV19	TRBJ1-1	TGTGCCAGTAGTAGCACCGAGGGGACGGGGAACACTGAAGCTTTCTTT	CASSSTEGTGNTEAFF
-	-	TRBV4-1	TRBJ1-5	TGCGCCAGCAGCCAATGGTCCTCGGGAGTGGGCAATCAGCCCCAGCATTTT	CASSQWSSGVGNQPQHF
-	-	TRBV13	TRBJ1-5	TGTGCCAGCAGCTTAGGCAGGGGAGCCTTTTTGGATCAGCCCCAGCATTTT	CASSLGRGAFLDQPQHF
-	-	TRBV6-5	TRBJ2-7	TGTGCCAGCGGACTCTTGAAGGGAGGTGAGCAGTACTTC	CASGLLKGGEQYF
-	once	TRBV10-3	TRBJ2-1	TGTGCCATCAGTGAGTCGAGCCTCAGCGATCAGCAGTTCTTC	CAISESSLSDQQFF
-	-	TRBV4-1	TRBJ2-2	TGCGCCAGCAGCCCTAGTACGGCAGTTCTTCCCGGGGAGCTGTTTTTT	CASSPSTAVLPGELFF
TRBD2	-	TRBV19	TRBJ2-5	TGTGCCAGTAGTATCTGGGGGACTAGCGGGAGAGGACAAGAGACCCAGTACTTC	CASSIWGTSGRGQETQYF
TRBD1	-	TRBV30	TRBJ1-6	TGTGCCTGGAGGACAGGGGGAAATTCACCCCTCCACTTT	CAWRTGGNSPLHF
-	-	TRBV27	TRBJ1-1	TGTGCCAGCAGTATGACTGAGAACACTGAAGCTTTCTTT	CASSMTENTEAFF
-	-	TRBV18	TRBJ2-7	TGTGCCAGCTCTCCGACCCGGGGCAATTCCTACGAGCAGTACTTC	CASSPTRGNSYEQYF
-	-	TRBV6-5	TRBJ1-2	TGTGCCAGCAGTTACTCGAGTAACCTAGAGACCTATGGCTACACCTTC	CASSYSSNLETYGYTF
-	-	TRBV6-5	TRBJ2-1	TGTGCCAGCAGCTGGGATGAGCAGTTCTTC	CASSWDEQFF
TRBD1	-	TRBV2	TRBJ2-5	TGTGCCAGTTATCGACAGGGAGAGACCCAGTACTTC	CASYRQGETQYF
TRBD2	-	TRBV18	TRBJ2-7	TGTGCCAGCTCACCGGGGACTAGCGGGAGGGCCCACGAGCAGTACTTC	CASSPGTSGRAHEQYF
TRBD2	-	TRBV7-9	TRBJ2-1	TGTGCCAGCAACACGTCTCCCCGACTAGCGGGACACTCCTACAATGAGCAGTTCTTC	CASNTSPRLAGHSYNEQFF
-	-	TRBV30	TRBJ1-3	TGTGCCGGGGGGGTTTCTGGAAACACCATATATTTT	CAGGVSGNTIYF
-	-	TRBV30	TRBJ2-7	TGTGCCTGGAGTGGTGGAACAGCCACCTACGAGCAGTACTTC	CAWSGGTATYEQYF
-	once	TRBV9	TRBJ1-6	TGTGCCAGCAGCGTAGATTGGGATTCACCCCTCCACTTT	CASSVDWDSPLHF
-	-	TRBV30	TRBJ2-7	TGTGCCTGGAGTGCCCTAACAGGCTTCTCTTCCTACGAGCAGTACTTC	CAWSALTGFSSYEQYF
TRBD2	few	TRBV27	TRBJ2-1	TGTGCCAGCAGTTTTCGGCGGGAGGAAAGGGCGGGGTTATACAATGAGCAGTTCTTC	CASSFRREERAGLYNEQFF